These T cell receptor beta chains were read from a single sample in a study of response to subunit inactivated influenza vaccine. TCRdb called the RT-PCR reads again in MiXCR, with one record for every CDR3 protein. The data show about 540,000 distinct CDR3 sequences, less than 25% seen once. This sample also appeared in a second study, on T cells expressing NK-cell markers.

Sequenced here: CD4+ T cells sorted from PBMCs, sampled 11 to 12 days after vaccination. These receptors all stem from a man aged 45 to 65 who received an inactivated influenza vaccine. Each CDR3 is given with its conserved first and last residue. The D gene is left open where the match is weak. Clone sizes are given selectively: once, few, many, or a class where the clone is expanded.

V gene,D gene,J gene,clone size,CDR3 DNA,CDR3 protein
TRBV6-1,NA,TRBJ1-2,NA,TGTGCCAGCAGTCAAACCACAGGTCATGGCTACACCTTC,CASSQTTGHGYTF
TRBV2,NA,TRBJ2-5,NA,TGTGCCAGCCGAGGACGCCAAGAGACCCAGTACTTC,CASRGRQETQYF
TRBV4-1,TRBD2,TRBJ2-2,NA,TGCGCCAGCAGCTCAAGGACTAGCGGGAGTGGTACCGGGGAGCTGTTTTTT,CASSSRTSGSGTGELFF
TRBV6-2/TRBV6-3,TRBD2,TRBJ2-1,many,TGTGCCAGCAGTCCAGGGGGACTAGCGGCCCCCCAGGTGGGCTCCTACAATGAGCAGTTCTTC,CASSPGGLAAPQVGSYNEQFF
TRBV27,NA,TRBJ2-3,once,TGTGCCAGCAGTTCCCCGGGACAACGTATAACAGATACGCAGTATTTT,CASSSPGQRITDTQYF
TRBV15,TRBD2,TRBJ2-2,NA,TGTGCCACCAGCAGGACTAGCGAAGGGGAGCTGTTTTTT,CATSRTSEGELFF
TRBV5-1,TRBD1,TRBJ1-6,few,TGCGCCAGCAGCTTGGCGTCACAGGGGAATTCACCCCTCCACTTT,CASSLASQGNSPLHF
TRBV7-9,NA,TRBJ2-4,few,TGTGCCAGCAGCTTCGCCGTTCTAGCCAAAAACATTCAGTACTTC,CASSFAVLAKNIQYF
TRBV11-2,NA,TRBJ2-7,NA,TGTGCCAGCAGCTTAGATTTAAGGGTCCACGAGCAGTACTTC,CASSLDLRVHEQYF
TRBV3-1,TRBD1,TRBJ1-6,once,TGTGCCAGCAGCCAGGGGACAGACTATAATTCACCCCTCCACTTT,CASSQGTDYNSPLHF
TRBV29-1,TRBD1,TRBJ2-7,NA,TGCAGCGTTGGAGGCAGGGGGTCCTACGAGCAGTACTTC,CSVGGRGSYEQYF
TRBV5-6,NA,TRBJ1-6,NA,TGTGCCAGCAGCTGGGACGGAATGAATTCACCCCTCCACTTT,CASSWDGMNSPLHF
TRBV6-1,TRBD2,TRBJ2-3,NA,TGTGCCACCGCTCTCGGTAGCGGGAGTGCAGATACGCAGTATTTT,CATALGSGSADTQYF
TRBV4-1,TRBD2,TRBJ2-1,few,TGCGCCAGCAGCCAAGATGCGGGGGGCGAAGTCTACAATGAGCAGTTCTTC,CASSQDAGGEVYNEQFF
TRBV10-3,TRBD2,TRBJ2-5,NA,TGTGCCATCAGTGGGCGACTAGCGGGAGAGGAGGAGACCCAGTACTTC,CAISGRLAGEEETQYF
TRBV5-1,TRBD2,TRBJ2-1,NA,TGCGCCAGCAGCTCGACTAGCGGGAGCTCCCACAATGAGCAGTTCTTC,CASSSTSGSSHNEQFF
TRBV10-2,TRBD2,TRBJ2-1,NA,TGCGCCAGCGCAGACGGGAGGGCCTCCTACAATGAGCAGTTCTTC,CASADGRASYNEQFF
TRBV6-5,TRBD2,TRBJ2-4,NA,TGTGCCAGCAGTTACCTAGCGGGAGCCAAAAACATTCAGTACTTC,CASSYLAGAKNIQYF
TRBV11-2,NA,TRBJ2-7,NA,TGTGCCAGCAGCTTAAGTAGGGACGGGAACTCCTACGAGCAGTACTTC,CASSLSRDGNSYEQYF
TRBV12-3/TRBV12-4,TRBD2,TRBJ2-5,few,TGTGCCAGCAGTCCATGGACTAGCGGAACGGAGACCCAGTACTTC,CASSPWTSGTETQYF
TRBV12-3/TRBV12-4,TRBD1,TRBJ1-2,few,TGTGCCAGCAATTCCGGGACAGCAGTTTATGGCTACACCTTC,CASNSGTAVYGYTF
TRBV4-1,NA,TRBJ1-4,few,TGCGCCAGCAGCCCGAAGATAGCAACTAATGAAAAACTGTTTTTT,CASSPKIATNEKLFF
TRBV29-1,TRBD1,TRBJ2-1,many,TGCAGCGCCGGACAGGGGGCTGGTGAGCAGTTCTTC,CSAGQGAGEQFF
TRBV7-2,TRBD2,TRBJ2-7,many,TGTGCCAGCAGCTCAACTAGCGGGAGATCTTACGAGCAGTACTTC,CASSSTSGRSYEQYF
TRBV4-2,TRBD2,TRBJ2-7,few,TGTGCCAGCAGCCAGGACCTCCGAGGGAGGGGCGAGCAGTACTTC,CASSQDLRGRGEQYF
TRBV3-1,NA,TRBJ2-6,NA,TGTGCCAGCAGCCAAGACAGGTCTCTCGTCTCTGGGGCCAACGTCCTGACTTTC,CASSQDRSLVSGANVLTF
TRBV7-2,NA,TRBJ2-1,NA,TGTGCCAGCAGCCGCCGAGCGGCCCTACAGAATGAGCAGTTCTTC,CASSRRAALQNEQFF
TRBV11-2,TRBD1,TRBJ1-6,NA,TGTGCCAGCAGCTCCAGACAGGGAACCTATGGTTCACCCCTCCACTTT,CASSSRQGTYGSPLHF
TRBV4-3,NA,TRBJ1-6,NA,TGCGCCAGCAGCCAAGATCGGGCAGGGGAGGGAAGGTATTCACCCCTCCACTTT,CASSQDRAGEGRYSPLHF
TRBV4-3,NA,TRBJ1-2,NA,TGCGCCAGCAGCCAAGAATTCGGCGTGGTTGATGGCTACACCTTC,CASSQEFGVVDGYTF
TRBV6-1,NA,TRBJ2-1,few,TGTGCCACCCAAGGCCAAAACAGGGCGGAGCAGTTCTTC,CATQGQNRAEQFF
TRBV29-1,NA,TRBJ1-1,NA,TGCAGCGTTGAGGGAGGGACGATCCCTGAAGCTTTCTTT,CSVEGGTIPEAFF
TRBV7-2,NA,TRBJ2-1,few,TGTGCCAGCAGCTTATTCCCCGCGTACAATGAGCAGTTCTTC,CASSLFPAYNEQFF
TRBV6-1,NA,TRBJ1-6,NA,TGTGCCAGCAGTGGCAGGGGCAGGGGTTCACCCCTCCACTTT,CASSGRGRGSPLHF
TRBV7-2,NA,TRBJ2-5,few,TGTGCCAGCAGCTTAGTTCCAGGGTCCGTGTGGGAGACCCAGTACTTC,CASSLVPGSVWETQYF
TRBV10-3,NA,TRBJ2-3,few,TGTGCCATCAGGGAGGGGGGGGGCGTCACAGATACGCAGTATTTT,CAIREGGGVTDTQYF
TRBV4-1,TRBD1,TRBJ1-5,NA,TGCGCCAGCAGCCGTGACGGAACAGGGGGAGGCCAGCCCCAGCATTTT,CASSRDGTGGGQPQHF
TRBV4-2,NA,TRBJ1-1,few,TGTGCCAGCAGCCAAGTAGCGGCTAGGATGGACACTGAAGCTTTCTTT,CASSQVAARMDTEAFF
TRBV7-9,TRBD1,TRBJ2-7,few,TGTGCCAGCAGCGCCACAGGGGAGAAGGGGCAGTACTTC,CASSATGEKGQYF
TRBV15,TRBD1,TRBJ2-7,NA,TGTGCCACCAGCGGTCTCCCGGGACAGGGGGGGCAGCAGTACTTC,CATSGLPGQGGQQYF
TRBV20-1,TRBD2,TRBJ2-2,few,TGCAGTGCCCAGAGAGCGGGGATGAACACCGGGGAGCTGTTTTTT,CSAQRAGMNTGELFF
TRBV3-1,NA,TRBJ2-3,NA,TGTGCCAGCAGCCAAGTCGTATACAGCGGGAGCACAGATACGCAGTATTTT,CASSQVVYSGSTDTQYF
TRBV29-1,TRBD1,TRBJ2-7,many,TGCAGCGTTGCGGACAGGGTAGCCGAGCAGTACTTC,CSVADRVAEQYF
TRBV11-2,TRBD1,TRBJ2-7,few,TGTGCCAGCAGCTTAAGTCAGGGGGTCTACGAGCAGTACTTC,CASSLSQGVYEQYF
TRBV6-5,NA,TRBJ1-2,NA,TGTGCCAGCAGTTACTCGCCGGGTAGAGCGGACTATGGCTACACCTTC,CASSYSPGRADYGYTF
TRBV5-1,NA,TRBJ2-1,NA,TGCGCCAGCAGCTTGGATGCGACTCCCATGGATGAGCAGTTCTTC,CASSLDATPMDEQFF
TRBV20-1,NA,TRBJ1-3,few,TGCAGTGCTAGACGGGGAAGCTCTGGAAACACCATATATTTT,CSARRGSSGNTIYF
TRBV28,TRBD2,TRBJ2-6,few,TGTGCCAGCAGTTTTTGGTCTAGCGGGAGGGGGTTGCTTGGGGCCAACGTCCTGACTTTC,CASSFWSSGRGLLGANVLTF
TRBV4-3,TRBD2,TRBJ2-1,NA,TGCGCCAGCAGCCAAGCCAGCTATAGCGGGGGGGCCTACAATGAGCAGTTCTTC,CASSQASYSGGAYNEQFF
TRBV30,NA,TRBJ2-5,NA,TGTGCCTGGAGTGGAAGTCCCCCAGAGACCCAGTACTTC,CAWSGSPPETQYF
TRBV28,TRBD1,TRBJ2-2,NA,TGTGCCAGCAGTCCCACAGGGGTATGGAACACCGGGGAGCTGTTTTTT,CASSPTGVWNTGELFF
TRBV6-1,TRBD2,TRBJ2-7,NA,TGTGCCAGCAGGCCGGGACTAGCGAACTACGAGCAGTACTTC,CASRPGLANYEQYF
TRBV7-9,TRBD2,TRBJ2-7,NA,TGTGCCAGCAGCGCCGGGACTAGCGGGCCTAGCTCCTACGAGCAGTACTTC,CASSAGTSGPSSYEQYF
TRBV20-1,NA,TRBJ2-2,few,TGCAGTGCCCCCGGGGGGCAGGCCGGGGAGCTGTTTTTT,CSAPGGQAGELFF
TRBV20-1,TRBD2,TRBJ2-1,few,TGCAGTGCTACCCCTCTAGCGGGAGCAAACAATGAGCAGTTCTTC,CSATPLAGANNEQFF
TRBV6-2/TRBV6-3,NA,TRBJ2-5,few,TGTGCCAGCAGTTCCGCCGGGAGCGACCTAGGGACCCAGTACTTC,CASSSAGSDLGTQYF